The source of this T cell receptor beta chain is a study of graft-versus-host responses after intestinal transplantation. The wider study: Every transplant recipient was induced with anti-thymocyte globulin, then maintained on tacrolimus and steroids for approximately three years.

The assay was immunoSEQ multiplex PCR, and TCRdb's table has in-frame clones only and misses some. The sample carries about 130,000 clones, around nine tenths recorded once. Germline assignment: CDR1 LNHDA and CDR2 SQIVND (reference sequence). Trimming cost V 6 bases and J 6 bases; bases outside gene matches: 7. The CDR3 spans 13 residues. Note on this clone: The antigen remains undetermined.

Study-wide results and limits: Patients with graft-donor T cell macrochimerism had high graft-versus-host to host-versus-graft clonal ratios in allografts. GvH clones appeared in recipient marrow, some first in ileum or blood. Early HvG declines after transplant were associated with peak circulating GvH clone levels.

The sequenced sample was unstimulated CD4+ T cells sorted from spleen or lymph node cells, obtained before intestinal transplant. The receptor was derived from a human donor who received an intestinal transplant. V gene TRBV19 combines with J gene TRBJ1-2; 7 positions agree with TRBD1. In nucleotides, the CDR3 is TGTGCCAGTAGGACCCACGGGACAGATGGCTACACCTTC. Encoded protein: CASRTHGTDGYTF.